This passage covers 18 T cell receptor beta chains from one sample sequenced in a study of a mutant IDH1 vaccine in newly diagnosed glioma. The antigens of these receptors remain unknown. This sample's time point: week 35, safety follow-up. Each dose of the vaccine consisted of 300 ug of mutant IDH1 20-mer peptide, with topical imiquimod. Sequencing was performed with immunoSEQ multiplex PCR; in TCRdb, only in-frame clones are kept and a portion is missing. The sample holds about 26,000 clones, roughly 85% seen once. The source material was PBMCs, sampled from a glioma patient whose treatment included an IDH1 peptide vaccine. The receptors originated from a young man with glioma.

The chain is built from TRBV7-9 and TRBJ1-1; D remains ambiguous. The V end was cut by 3 bases, the J end by 1 base, with 9 bases between. The germline V gene encodes CDR1 SEHNR and CDR2 FQNEAQ (reference sequence). CDR3 length: 14 residues. The CDR3, as DNA: TGTGCCAGCAGCTTGGGGTTTGCGAACACTGAAGCTTTCTTT. It is translated as CASSLGFANTEAFF.

The rearrangement uses TRBV7-8 and TRBJ2-5; the match to TRBD1 covers 10 bases. V dropped 5 bases and J dropped 5; count of bases not matched to a gene: 11. This CDR3 is built from 16 residues. The germline V gene encodes CDR1 SGHVS and CDR2 FQNEAQ. The CDR3 protein is CASSIGGQGIGETQYF. The CDR3, as DNA: TGTGCCAGCAGCATAGGGGGACAGGGGATAGGGGAGACCCAGTACTTC.

The chain recombines TRBV28 with TRBJ2-7, with TRBD1 matching 8 bases. J gave up 4 bases and V 5 bases, and 4 bases lay outside the gene matches. The CDR3 totals 13 residues. Germline V gene lookup returns CDR1 MDHEN and CDR2 SYDVKM. The CDR3 nucleotides read TGTGCCAGCAGTCCGACAGGGGCATACGAGCAGTACTTC. Translated: CASSPTGAYEQYF.

This clone has more than one count but fewer than ten. The DNA of the CDR3 is TGCGCCAGCAGCGGCGGACAGGGGAGGAATTCACCCCTCCACTTT. Translation: CASSGGQGRNSPLHF. This chain uses TRBV5-1 with TRBJ1-6; 9 positions match TRBD1. The CDR3 extends over 15 amino acids. After removal of 4 bases from V and 7 bases from J, the junction contained 6 bases not matched to a gene. Germline assignment: CDR1 SGHRS and CDR2 YFSETQ.

V and J are TRBV7-9 and TRBJ2-2; 7 bases are a match to TRBD1. V lost 8 bases and J lost 4; bases outside the gene matches: 7. This CDR3 comprises 14 residues. CDR1 is SEHNR, CDR2 FQNEAQ, per germline (reference sequence). CDR3 loop: CASLGSGGTGELFF. CDR3 DNA sequence: TGTGCCAGCCTGGGGTCAGGGGGCACCGGGGAGCTGTTTTTT.

This clone was seen a few times. This chain uses TRBV29-1 with TRBJ1-1, with D unresolved. V dropped 3 bases and J dropped 0 bases, with 8 bases sitting between them. Germline lookup yields CDR1 SQVTM and CDR2 ANQGSEA. CDR3 length: 13 residues. The CDR3 region is CSVEGDLNTEAFF. CDR3 DNA: TGCAGCGTTGAGGGCGACTTGAACACTGAAGCTTTCTTT.

The V call is TRBV2, the J call TRBJ1-5; no clear D gene. The CDR3 has 14 amino acids. Trimming pared 7 bases from V and 6 bases from J, leaving 16 bases between. Germline CDR1 SNHLY, CDR2 FYNNEI. In DNA, the CDR3 is TGTGCCAGCACCTCAGGCTCCACTCTTCAGCCCCAGCATTTT. Translating gives CASTSGSTLQPQHF.

The rearrangement links TRBV11-2 to TRBJ1-5, with D possibly matching TRBD1 (6 bases). This CDR3 spans 14 amino acids. Germline V gene sequence: CDR1 SGHAT, CDR2 FQNNGV. Trimming left V 4 bases short and J 3 bases short, with 10 bases between. CDR3 nucleotides: TGTGCCAGCAGCTCCGGACAGCTCAATCAGCCCCAGCATTTT. The encoded protein is CASSSGQLNQPQHF.

Here the CDR3 reads CASSSTGQGGTEAFF. The DNA of the CDR3 is TGTGCCAGCAGCTCAACCGGACAGGGGGGCACTGAAGCTTTCTTT. The chain employs TRBV11-2 and TRBJ1-1; TRBD1 matches at 10 bases. J was trimmed by 4 bases and V by 4 bases; bases with no gene match: 6. Per germline, CDR1 SGHAT and CDR2 FQNNGV. This CDR3 is 15 amino acids long.

The chain has TRBV11-1 and TRBJ1-6; perhaps TRBD1 as D (6 bases). V lost 4 bases and J 9 bases, leaving 13 bases between the germline ends. Germline CDR1 and CDR2: SGHAT and FQDESV (reference sequence). CDR3 length: 14 residues. The chain's CDR3 is CASSSRQAASPLHF. As DNA, the CDR3 is TGTGCCAGCAGCTCACGACAGGCTGCTTCACCCCTCCACTTT.

Only one count was recorded for this clone. The chain uses TRBV5-1 and TRBJ2-7; no reliable D call. The V gene's germline CDR1 is SGHRS and CDR2 YFSETQ. V was cut by 0 bases and J by 6 bases, with 10 bases left in between. This CDR3 has 13 amino acids. CDR3 in amino acids: CASSLESAVEQYF. DNA for the CDR3: TGCGCCAGCAGCTTGGAGTCGGCAGTCGAGCAGTACTTC. Full variable domain (remainder filled in from reference TRBV5-1 and TRBJ2-7): KAGVTQTPRYLIKTRGQQVTLSCSPISGHRSVSWYQQTPGQGLQFLFEYFSETQRNKGNFPGRFSGRQFSNSRSEMNVSTLELGDSALYLCASSLESAVEQYFGPGTRLTVT.

This clone was observed once. This CDR3 is CSVEGVTDTQYF. CDR3 coding DNA: TGCAGCGTCGAGGGGGTGACAGATACGCAGTATTTT. This chain links TRBV29-1 with TRBJ2-3; maybe TRBD1 (6 bases). The germline gives CDR1 SQVTM, CDR2 ANQGSEA. This CDR3 comprises 12 residues. Trimming stripped 6 bases from V and 3 bases from J, with 10 bases between.

This rearrangement joins TRBV4-1 to TRBJ1-1; D call uncertain. In germline, CDR1 is MGHRA, CDR2 YSYEKL. Trimming removed 0 bases from V and 4 bases from J, with 15 bases in between. CDR3 length: 16 amino acids. The CDR3 sequence: CASSQDRSKVGTEAFF. The DNA for the CDR3 is TGCGCCAGCAGCCAAGATCGAAGCAAGGTAGGCACTGAAGCTTTCTTT.

V and J are TRBV13 and TRBJ1-2; D unresolved. Germline loops: CDR1 PRHDT, CDR2 FYEKMQ (reference sequence). This CDR3 comprises 13 residues. Between the trimmed V and J ends, which lost 0 bases and 8 bases, there was a span of 10 bases. CDR3 region: CASSLGVEEGYTF. CDR3 DNA sequence: TGTGCCAGCAGCTTAGGGGTGGAGGAGGGCTACACCTTC.

The J gene is TRBJ2-5, the V gene TRBV7-6; D uncertain. The V and J ends lost 4 bases and 3 bases respectively, with 3 bases between them. Germline assignment: CDR1 SGHVS and CDR2 FNYEAQ. There are 11 residues in the CDR3. CDR3 in amino acids: CASSSKETQYF. The DNA of the CDR3 is TGTGCCAGCAGCTCAAAAGAGACCCAGTACTTC.

The V and J genes are TRBV6-1 and TRBJ1-5; D might be TRBD1 (6 bases). Between the trimmed V and J ends, which lost 5 bases and 6 bases, there was a span of 17 bases. Germline CDR1 reads MNHNS; CDR2 reads SASEGT. The CDR3 is 15 residues long. The CDR3 protein is CASSRDTGVGQPQHF. CDR3 bases: TGTGCCAGCAGTCGGGACACGGGGGTAGGTCAGCCCCAGCATTTT.

This rearrangement joins TRBV10-2 to TRBJ2-3; D gene uncertain. CDR1 is WSHSY, CDR2 SAAADI, per germline. The CDR3 contains 16 residues. V lost 3 bases, J lost 6 bases, and 19 bases lay in between. CDR3 protein: CASSERTQTIGDTQYF. CDR3 coding DNA: TGCGCCAGCAGTGAACGGACCCAAACAATAGGTGATACGCAGTATTTT.

CDR3 nucleotide sequence: TGTGCCAGCAGTGCCGGGCTAGCGGGAGGGTTGTACCAAGAGACCCAGTACTTC. It codes for CASSAGLAGGLYQETQYF. The V gene is TRBV25-1, the J gene TRBJ2-5; 12 bases map to TRBD2. CDR3 size: 18 residues. Germline trimming cut 4 bases from V and 0 bases from J; bases unmatched to any gene: 9. Germline lookup yields CDR1 MGHDK and CDR2 SYGVNS.